The clone carrying this T cell receptor (beta chain) was detected a few times. What it binds is not known. The sample belongs to a study of early T cells in non-severe SARS-CoV-2 infection. Overall study context: Bulk RNA taken from unsorted whole blood was sequenced, leaving chains unpaired.

Unique molecular identifier tags were affixed to discrete cDNA molecules. One entry per CDR3 protein, called by TCRdb with MiXCR from the 5' RACE reads. The profile shows tens of thousands of distinct CDR3 sequences, roughly an eighth of them singletons. Points from the study as a whole: Missing private and CD4 specificities, VDJdb matching favored anti-spike CD8 responses.

The junction had 5 bases not matched to a gene; V was cut back by 3 bases and J by 13 bases. Germline V gene lookup returns CDR1 DFQATT and CDR2 SNEGSKA (reference sequence). The CDR3 runs to 11 residues. V usage is TRBV20-1 and J usage is TRBJ2-3; 9 bases line up with TRBD2. This clonotype originated in an adult who was a healthcare worker with PCR-confirmed SARS-CoV-2 infection or an uninfected control (not recorded which). The specimen was whole blood. CDR3: CSARRGGREYF. CDR3 coding DNA: TGCAGTGCTAGGAGGGGCGGGAGGGAGTATTTT.